This TCR beta chain was identified in a study of shared clonotypes between healthy human individuals (dated by TCRdb to 2020 to 2021). About the study as a whole: Three men and a couple of women, aged 18 to 49 years, made up the cohort. To estimate repertoire size and how much clonotype sharing occurs between individuals, the study deeply sequenced the blood TCR repertoires of roughly 5 healthy adults. To increase sequencing depth and limit assay-specific biases, different laboratories used diverse techniques to prepare libraries and sequence TCR repertoires. Each donor's leukapheresis produced roughly between roughly 0.9 and 8.9 billion PBMCs. For each donor, three plates each were used for CD4 naive and CD4 memory, two plates were used for CD8 naive, and one plate was used for CD8 memory. Paper-wide results and their limitations: Compared with non-shared clonotypes, clonotypes shared by all four sorted-subset donors had higher generation probabilities. Sharing across a handful of donors was observed for approximately 5% of naive CD4, over 3% of naive CD8, about 2.3% of memory CD4, and roughly 0.4% of memory CD8 clonotypes. The small number of donors limited the genetic and exposure-history diversity represented. Sampling was restricted to blood, and TCR repertoires in tissues likely differ from the TCR repertoires found in blood. Pairwise subsampling led to the expectation that sequencing depth would affect the degree of clonotype sharing among donors. Even with the large sequencing depth, rarefaction of the sorted-subset datasets indicated that sequencing was incomplete. Naive subsets generally had larger estimated clonotype richness than memory subsets.

Notes on this clone: No cognate antigen has been identified for it. Base quality data are lacking; no much larger clone is found one base away.

Ends trimmed: V by 11 bases, J by 2 bases; bases unmatched to a gene: 10. Reading the germline V gene gives CDR1 SGHVS and CDR2 FQNEAQ. The CDR3 contains 15 residues, cysteine and phenylalanine counted. The only DNA kept is the CDR3, 45 bases in frame from the first base. Using the deep immunoSEQ assay, TCR CDR3 regions were amplified from genomic DNA by multiplex PCR. Extracted genomic DNA from each cell subset was spread evenly across all wells of several immunoSEQ 96-well plates, with each plate serving as a replicate. For sorted subsets, each replicate PCR was loaded with about 200 ng genomic DNA, equivalent to some 31,000 T cell genomes. Purified libraries were quantified with a Qubit 3.0 fluorometer, sized on a Bioanalyzer 2100, and re-quantified with the KAPA Library Quantification kit. Each immunoSEQ 96-well plate was sequenced on its own single-read 150-cycle Illumina NextSeq 550 flow cell. Under the source paper's analysis protocol: The immunoSEQ output contained only junctional sequences without quality scores, so filtering could not match that applied to full-length reads. To assign V/J genes and CDR3, sequences were annotated using PyIR, a Python wrapper for IgBLAST v1.9, with IMGT germline references. Reads with weak V/J assignments (E-value above 1e-6), missing CDR3, stop codons, out-of-frame junctions, or ambiguous translated residues were removed. V3J clonotypes were defined by identical inferred V gene, J gene, and CDR3 amino acid sequence. To compute the percentage overlap between repertoires, the number of shared unique clonotypes was divided by the size of the smaller repertoire. Richness of each repertoire was evaluated using RTK rarefaction, the Chao1 estimator, and Recon v2.1 estimates of unobserved clonotypes. OLGA was used to compute generation probabilities for all TCRbeta clonotypes that the gDNA method yielded from a handful of donors. This is the immuneACCESS table as TCRdb keeps it, with only in-frame sequences that have V and J called. A part of the clones is gone; compared with another copy, unresolved V genes explain less than half, and the rest is unexplained. Clonal size and the V and J genes are those of that table, whereas D and trimming came from the DNA. This sample comprises 2.3 million or so clones, just over 90% of them detected only once. 0.39% of the sample goes to the ten largest clones.

The donors were healthy, HIV-negative adults who had no recently reported acute infections or vaccinations. Every donor was a Caucasian adult residing in Nashville, Tennessee, USA. CD4+ T cells were enriched by magnetic negative selection; naive cells were then positively selected on CD45RA, and the negative fraction formed the memory subset. Blood was collected by leukapheresis, and PBMCs were isolated by Ficoll-Histopaque density gradient centrifugation and then cryopreserved in liquid nitrogen vapor phase. Analytical flow cytometry was used to check the purity and quantity of every magnetically sorted T cell population. From each sorted fraction, genomic DNA was isolated and quantified by UV absorbance on a Nanodrop 2000c.

Input material: naive CD4+ T cells from PBMCs. Taken with the paper, the label for cell subset or site translates to: CD45RA+ positively selected. This clonotype originated in a man younger than 35 in good health. Some clones in this sample may be carry-over from other donors' samples. The chain is assembled from TRBV7-8 and TRBJ2-2; 8 bases in between match TRBD1. The nucleotide sequence reads TGTGCCCTCCGAAGGGACAGGCGAAACACCGGGGAGCTGTTTTTT. It translates to CALRRDRRNTGELFF.